Shown below are 29 T cell receptor beta chains from a single sample sequenced in a study of T cells in localized non-small cell lung cancer. Assay used: immunoSEQ multiplex PCR; TCRdb lists only in-frame clones, some missing. The repertoire holds 3,200 or so clones, with approximately 54% as singletons. This specimen was lymph node tissue, taken before any cancer treatment. The receptors were sampled from a woman aged 18 to 55 with stage I lung adenocarcinoma.

The chain carries TRBV11-3 and TRBJ2-1, with 10 bases aligning to TRBD2. V gave up 5 bases and J gave up 7 bases; unmatched junction bases: 8. The CDR3 runs to 15 residues. Germline lookup yields CDR1 SGHNT and CDR2 YENEEA. CDR3 sequence: CASSSKREGLNEQFF. CDR3 in DNA: TGTGCCAGCAGCAGTAAGCGGGAGGGCCTTAATGAGCAGTTCTTC. Combining the CDR3 with reference TRBV11-3 and TRBJ2-1 gives the whole variable domain EAGVVQSPRYKIIEKKQPVAFWCNPISGHNTLYWYLQNLGQGPELLIRYENEEAVDDSQLPKDRFSAERLKGVDSTLKIQPAELGDSAVYLCASSSKREGLNEQFFGPGTRLTVL.

The gene calls are TRBV28 and TRBJ2-1, with TRBD2 identical over 10 bases. The CDR3 totals 15 residues. V dropped 7 bases and J dropped 7; count of bases not matched to a gene: 10. Germline V CDR1 and CDR2: MDHEN, SYDVKM. The CDR3 region has the DNA TGTGCCAGCACCCTGGGAGCTAGCGGGGGAAATGAGCAGTTCTTC. Its translation is CASTLGASGGNEQFF.

This chain connects TRBV25-1 to TRBJ1-1; 7 bases are a match to TRBD1. Germline V CDR1 and CDR2: MGHDK, SYGVNS. This CDR3 has 14 amino acids. Unmatched junction bases numbered 5, after V lost 6 bases and J lost 1 base. CDR3 loop: CASSLGTANTEAFF. The CDR3 coding sequence is TGTGCCAGCAGCCTCGGGACAGCGAACACTGAAGCTTTCTTT.

This clone was observed a few times. This chain connects TRBV11-3 to TRBJ1-1, with 7 nucleotides matching TRBD1. Unmatched junction bases numbered 8, after V lost 4 bases and J lost 0 bases. The CDR3 totals 16 residues. Germline lookup yields CDR1 SGHNT and CDR2 YENEEA. CDR3 loop: CASSSGGTGVNTEAFF. The DNA for the CDR3 is TGTGCCAGCAGCTCCGGGGGAACAGGGGTGAACACTGAAGCTTTCTTT.

This clone was counted a few times. V and J are TRBV7-6 and TRBJ2-7; the D is unclear. The V and J ends lost 1 base and 2 bases respectively, with 9 bases between them. The germline V gene encodes CDR1 SGHVS and CDR2 FNYEAQ. This CDR3 has 14 amino acids. CDR3 coding DNA: TGTGCCAGCAGCTTAGGTGTCTCTACCTACGAGCAGTACTTC. Translating it yields CASSLGVSTYEQYF.

The chain is built from TRBV28 and TRBJ2-5; 7 positions match TRBD1. This CDR3 spans 17 amino acids. After removal of 4 bases from V and 2 bases from J, the junction contained 13 bases not matched to a gene. Germline V gene data show CDR1 as MDHEN and CDR2 as SYDVKM. The CDR3 spells CASSSSGTAKRQETQYF. CDR3 nucleotides: TGTGCCAGCAGTTCTTCCGGGACAGCAAAGAGACAAGAGACCCAGTACTTC. Variable domain in full (rest from reference TRBV28 and TRBJ2-5): DVKVTQSSRYLVKRTGEKVFLECVQDMDHENMFWYRQDPGLGLRLIYFSYDVKMKEKGDIPEGYSVSREKKERFSLILESASTNQTSMYLCASSSSGTAKRQETQYFGPGTRLLVL.

The DNA of the CDR3 is TGCAGCGTTTCGACAGGTTACCCCTCCTACGAGCAGTACTTC. It codes for CSVSTGYPSYEQYF. The rearrangement links TRBV29-1 to TRBJ2-7; D perhaps matches TRBD1 (6 bases). The CDR3 sequence is 14 residues long. V lost 5 bases and J lost 0, with 14 bases in between. Looked up from germline, CDR1 is SQVTM and CDR2 is ANQGSEA.

The J gene is TRBJ1-2, the V gene TRBV11-3, with D hard to call. Germline loops: CDR1 SGHNT, CDR2 YENEEA. The CDR3 is made up of 14 amino acids. V lost 5 bases, J lost 0 bases, and 10 bases lay in between. This CDR3 is CASSPTDSNYGYTF. CDR3 DNA: TGTGCCAGCAGCCCCACAGATTCTAACTATGGCTACACCTTC.

This chain uses TRBV11-3 with TRBJ2-1; no reliable D call. V shed 5 bases and J shed 7 bases, with 15 bases lying between them. The CDR3 runs to 14 residues. Per the germline V gene, CDR1 is SGHNT and CDR2 is YENEEA. The CDR3 coding sequence is TGTGCCAGCAGCCCTGGTGGTAGCTCGAATGAGCAGTTCTTC. Its translation: CASSPGGSSNEQFF.

The rearrangement joins TRBV11-3 to TRBJ1-2; perhaps TRBD1 as D (5 bases). From germline, CDR1 is SGHNT and CDR2 YENEEA. The CDR3 length is 14 residues. V was pared by 5 bases and J by 8 bases, with 18 bases between. The CDR3 DNA sequence: TGTGCCAGCAGCCCCTGGGGGGGAGGCGAAGGCTACACCTTC. Residues: CASSPWGGGEGYTF.

J is TRBJ2-1 and V is TRBV4-1; 9 bases align to TRBD1. V lost 0 bases and J lost 7; bases outside the gene matches: 7. CDR3 length: 16 amino acids. The germline V gene has CDR1 MGHRA and CDR2 YSYEKL. The CDR3 sequence: CASSQDINRGQNEQFF. The DNA for the CDR3 is TGCGCCAGCAGCCAAGATATCAACAGGGGGCAAAATGAGCAGTTCTTC.

The rearrangement uses TRBV18 and TRBJ2-1; either TRBD1 or TRBD2 may fit D (5 bases each). Per the germline V gene, CDR1 is KGHSH and CDR2 is LQKENI. Trimming took 2 bases from V and 7 from J, leaving 18 bases between them. The CDR3 spans 16 residues. The CDR3 loop reads CASSPTLGQGVNEQFF. DNA of the CDR3: TGTGCCAGCTCACCAACGCTGGGTCAGGGAGTGAATGAGCAGTTCTTC.

The V gene is TRBV6-8, the J gene TRBJ2-1; maybe TRBD2 (5 bases). This CDR3 is built from 15 residues. Trimming left V 7 bases short and J 4 bases short, with 17 bases between. From germline, CDR1 is MNHGY and CDR2 SAAAGT. CDR3 loop: CASTTTVGVYNEQFF. The DNA of the CDR3 is TGTGCCAGCACCACAACCGTCGGGGTTTACAATGAGCAGTTCTTC.

This clone was observed a few times. J is TRBJ1-1 and V is TRBV28; D gene ambiguous. Trimming pared 10 bases from V and 6 bases from J, leaving 21 bases between. In germline, CDR1 is MDHEN, CDR2 SYDVKM. The CDR3 has 14 residues. The CDR3 nucleotides read TGTGCCACCCGAGAACAAACTGAGGCGGCTGAAGCTTTCTTT. It codes for CATREQTEAAEAFF.

The CDR3 reads CASSPLPGGNTEAFF. CDR3 bases: TGTGCCAGCTCACCACTGCCAGGGGGCAACACTGAAGCTTTCTTT. The rearrangement uses TRBV18 and TRBJ1-1; 8 bases align to TRBD1. Germline V gene data show CDR1 as KGHSH and CDR2 as LQKENI. V lost 1 base, J lost 2 bases, and 3 bases stayed unmatched. The CDR3 loop spans 15 amino acids. Full variable domain (remainder filled in from reference TRBV18 and TRBJ1-1): NAGVMQNPRHLVRRRGQEARLRCSPMKGHSHVYWYRQLPEEGLKFMVYLQKENIIDESGMPKERFSAEFPKEGPSILRIQQVVRGDSAAYFCASSPLPGGNTEAFFGQGTRLTVV.

This chain uses TRBV6-8 with TRBJ2-3; 7 bases align to TRBD1. In germline, CDR1 is MNHGY, CDR2 SAAAGT. Trimming at V came to 0 bases and at J to 2 bases, leaving 2 bases not matched to a gene. CDR3 length: 15 residues. The CDR3 loop reads CASSYSGQATDTQYF. The CDR3 DNA is TGTGCCAGCAGTTACTCCGGACAGGCCACAGATACGCAGTATTTT.

The chain has TRBV9 and TRBJ1-4, with no clear D. Trimming took off 2 bases at V and 7 bases at J, with 12 bases between the two ends. CDR1 is SGDLS and CDR2 is YYNGEE in the germline V gene. The CDR3 length is 14 residues. The CDR3 DNA is TGTGCCAGCAGCGTTCAAGGAGGCGCTGAAAAACTGTTTTTT. This encodes CASSVQGGAEKLFF.

This chain connects TRBV29-1 to TRBJ2-5; D is possibly TRBD1 (7 bases). The length of the CDR3 is 15 residues. The germline V and J ends were trimmed by 0 bases and 5 bases, with 16 bases remaining between them. CDR1 is SQVTM and CDR2 is ANQGSEA in the germline V gene. This CDR3 reads CSVEDQGRGRETQYF. Here the CDR3 DNA reads TGCAGCGTTGAAGATCAAGGCAGGGGGAGGGAGACCCAGTACTTC.

The genes are TRBV19 and TRBJ1-5; 10 bases line up with TRBD1. CDR3 length: 19 residues. Germline loops: CDR1 LNHDA, CDR2 SQIVND (reference sequence). V trimming: 7 bases; J trimming: 3 bases; junction bases outside the gene matches: 18. CDR3 sequence reads: CASNMAPGQGSYNNQPQHF. The CDR3 DNA is TGTGCCAGTAATATGGCTCCGGGACAGGGGTCGTACAACAATCAGCCCCAGCATTTT. The full variable domain, in which reference TRBV19 and TRBJ1-5 provide the parts outside the CDR3, is DGGITQSPKYLFRKEGQNVTLSCEQNLNHDAMYWYRQDPGQGLRLIYYSQIVNDFQKGDIAEGYSVSREKKESFPLTVTSAQKNPTAFYLCASNMAPGQGSYNNQPQHFGDGTRLSIL.

The gene calls are TRBV28 and TRBJ2-5; 8 bases are shared with TRBD2. CDR3 length: 15 amino acids. The J segment lost 5 bases and the V segment lost 4 bases, leaving 9 bases of the junction unmatched. Per the germline V gene, CDR1 is MDHEN and CDR2 is SYDVKM. CDR3 sequence: CASSSLSREGETQYF. The CDR3 bases are TGTGCCAGCAGTTCCCTGAGCCGGGAGGGGGAGACCCAGTACTTC.

The genes are TRBV11-3 and TRBJ2-5, with D tentatively TRBD1 (6 bases). Trimming removed 5 bases at V and 2 bases at J, with 15 bases between. This CDR3 contains 15 residues. CDR1 and CDR2 from the germline V gene are SGHNT and YENEEA. CDR3: CASSGELGGQETQYF. As DNA, the CDR3 is TGTGCCAGCAGCGGCGAGTTAGGGGGACAAGAGACCCAGTACTTC. Looking up the rest from reference TRBV11-3 and TRBJ2-5 gives the full variable domain: EAGVVQSPRYKIIEKKQPVAFWCNPISGHNTLYWYLQNLGQGPELLIRYENEEAVDDSQLPKDRFSAERLKGVDSTLKIQPAELGDSAVYLCASSGELGGQETQYFGPGTRLLVL.

This clone was counted only a few times. The rearrangement joins TRBV1 to TRBJ2-7; TRBD2 is the table's D call and was not checked against the DNA. TRBV1 constitutes a pseudogene. The CDR3 extends over 20 amino acids. The CDR3 loop reads CASSQVRGRLAGVPSYEQYF. The CDR3 region has the DNA TGCGCCAGCAGCCAAGTAAGGGGGAGACTAGCGGGAGTTCCCTCCTACGAGCAGTACTTC.

The chain uses TRBV6-8 and TRBJ2-7, with D unresolved. Germline loops: CDR1 MNHGY, CDR2 SAAAGT. This CDR3 comprises 13 residues. V lost 10 bases and J lost 5, with 18 bases in between. The CDR3 sequence: CATGNEGINEQYF. The CDR3 DNA follows: TGTGCCACCGGAAACGAAGGGATAAACGAGCAGTACTTC.

The J gene is TRBJ2-7, the V gene TRBV28; possible D gene TRBD2, 5 bases. Germline V gives CDR1 MDHEN, CDR2 SYDVKM. This CDR3 has 13 amino acids. The V gene lost 6 bases and the J gene lost 3 bases, with 12 bases spanning the gap. CDR3 nucleotides: TGTGCCAGCAGCTCCGGGAATCGCTACGAGCAGTACTTC. Its protein is CASSSGNRYEQYF.

Only one count was recorded for this clone. The V call is TRBV18, the J call TRBJ2-1; no firm D call. Per germline, CDR1 KGHSH and CDR2 LQKENI. The CDR3 has 15 amino acids. Trimming stripped 4 bases from V and 6 bases from J, with 16 bases between. Here the CDR3 reads CASSRLPPDSNEQFF. Written as DNA, the CDR3 is TGTGCCAGCTCACGGCTACCACCCGACTCCAATGAGCAGTTCTTC.

This clone was detected a few times. This rearrangement joins TRBV6-8 to TRBJ1-4, with a possible D match to TRBD1 (6 bases). The CDR3 is 17 residues long. V was pared by 0 bases and J by 7 bases, with 18 bases between. The germline gives CDR1 MNHGY, CDR2 SAAAGT. The CDR3 sequence is CASSYSRFITGLEKLFF. CDR3 nucleotide sequence: TGTGCCAGCAGTTACTCGAGGTTTATAACAGGGCTTGAAAAACTGTTTTTT.

To note about this clone: A junction end diverges from the germline sequence, so it may reflect a read error. This chain joins TRBV9 and TRBJ2-1; D tentatively reads TRBD1 or TRBD2 (5 bases each). Germline CDR1 SGDLS, CDR2 YYNGEE. CDR3 length equals 16 residues. The CDR3, as DNA: TGTGCCAACAGCGTAAAGAAGGGGAGTCGGGGAAATGAGCAGTTCTTC. It is translated as CANSVKKGSRGNEQFF.

This chain links TRBV15 with TRBJ2-7, with 9 positions matching TRBD1. The V and J ends lost 3 bases and 4 bases, in that order; junction bases with no gene match: 16. This CDR3 has 18 residues. The germline V gene has CDR1 LNHNV and CDR2 YYDKDF (reference sequence). The CDR3 protein is CATSREKRMGQGNYEQYF. As DNA, the CDR3 is TGTGCCACCAGCAGGGAGAAAAGGATGGGACAGGGAAATTACGAGCAGTACTTC. Looking up the rest from reference TRBV15 and TRBJ2-7 gives the full variable domain: DAMVIQNPRYQVTQFGKPVTLSCSQTLNHNVMYWYQQKSSQAPKLLFHYYDKDFNNEADTPDNFQSRRPNTSFCFLDIRSPGLGDTAMYLCATSREKRMGQGNYEQYFGPGTRLTVT.

This clone was counted once. The chain carries TRBV29-1 and TRBJ2-3; the match to TRBD2 covers 7 bases. The CDR3 has 15 residues. V dropped 3 bases and J dropped 1; count of bases not matched to a gene: 7. Germline loops: CDR1 SQVTM, CDR2 ANQGSEA. In DNA, the CDR3 is TGCAGCGTTGAGCGGGGGAATTTGGGCACAGATACGCAGTATTTT. It is translated as CSVERGNLGTDTQYF.